This TCR beta chain was sequenced for a study of regulatory T cells in long-lasting Graves disease. The study, taken as a whole, reports: Shared public clonotypes totalled 2,741 in persistent patients, compared with just under 1,000 in new patients. Among samples with persistent disease, TRBV28, TRBJ1-2 and TRBJ2-5 were favored.

Combining iRepertoire HTBI primers with Arm-PCR of CDR3 regions, the authors built TCR beta libraries. TCRdb itself ran the multiplex PCR reads through MiXCR, one entry per CDR3 protein. The data hold a few hundred thousand distinct CDR3 sequences, with about 20% observed a single time. Between the trimmed V and J ends, which lost 1 base and 2 bases, there was a span of 9 bases. Germline V lookup: CDR1 SGHTA, CDR2 FQGNSA. The CDR3 sequence is 14 residues long. There are a few counts of this clonotype. Its antigen is unidentified. The time point was: persistent/refractory GD, antithyroid drugs over 5 years with positive TRAb. RNA extracted from PBMCs served as the sequencing template. In each case, Graves' disease was diagnosed per American Thyroid Association guidelines. The peripheral blood volume drawn was around 10 milliliters, and it was collected into EDTA tubes.

The TCR sequence derives from a female donor with Graves disease. Specimen: peripheral blood mononuclear cells (PBMCs), collected when the disease was refractory, from a patient treated with antithyroid drugs. The rearrangement uses TRBV7-2 and TRBJ2-7; no definite D call. The CDR3 reads CASSLDSLTYEQYF. The CDR3 DNA reads as TGTGCCAGCAGCTTAGACAGCCTGACCTACGAGCAGTACTTC.